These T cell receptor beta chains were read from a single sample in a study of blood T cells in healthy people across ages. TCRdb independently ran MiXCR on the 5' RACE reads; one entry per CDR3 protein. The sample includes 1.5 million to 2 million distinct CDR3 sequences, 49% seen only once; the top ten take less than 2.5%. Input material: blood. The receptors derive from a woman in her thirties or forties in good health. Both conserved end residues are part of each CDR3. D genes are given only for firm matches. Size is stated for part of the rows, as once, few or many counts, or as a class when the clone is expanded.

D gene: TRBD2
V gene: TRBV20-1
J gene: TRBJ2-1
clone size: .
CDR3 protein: CSASPGLDNEQFF
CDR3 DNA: TGCAGTGCCTCACCGGGACTAGACAATGAGCAGTTCTTC

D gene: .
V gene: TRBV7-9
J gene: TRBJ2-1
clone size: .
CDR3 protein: CASSLAGAAGEDEQFF
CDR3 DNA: TGTGCCAGCAGCTTAGCGGGAGCGGCAGGGGAGGATGAGCAGTTCTTC

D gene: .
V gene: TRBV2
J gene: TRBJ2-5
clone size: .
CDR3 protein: CASRVHNTDQETQYF
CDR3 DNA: TGTGCCAGCAGGGTTCACAACACCGACCAAGAGACCCAGTACTTC

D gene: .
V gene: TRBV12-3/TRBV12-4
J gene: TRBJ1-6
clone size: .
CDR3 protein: CASSSGKSNSPLHF
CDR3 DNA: TGTGCCAGCAGTTCCGGGAAAAGTAATTCACCCCTCCACTTT

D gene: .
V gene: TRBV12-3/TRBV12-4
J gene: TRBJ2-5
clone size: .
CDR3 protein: CASSRPLVQGLQETQYF
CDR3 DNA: TGTGCCAGCAGTCGTCCGCTCGTACAGGGTCTTCAAGAGACCCAGTACTTC

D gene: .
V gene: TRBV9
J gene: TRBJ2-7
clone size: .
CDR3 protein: CASSVGAGEGEQYF
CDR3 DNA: TGTGCCAGCAGCGTAGGGGCAGGGGAGGGTGAGCAGTACTTC

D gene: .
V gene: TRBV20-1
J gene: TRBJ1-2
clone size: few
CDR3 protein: CSPRDPEAYTF
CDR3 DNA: TGCAGTCCAAGAGATCCGGAGGCCTACACCTTC

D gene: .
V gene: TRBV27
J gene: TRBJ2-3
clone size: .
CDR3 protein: CASSLSIGSDTQYF
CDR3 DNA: TGTGCCAGCAGTTTATCGATTGGGTCGGATACGCAGTATTTT

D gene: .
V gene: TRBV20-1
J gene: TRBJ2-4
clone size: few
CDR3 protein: CSARQVAIKNIQYF
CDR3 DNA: TGCAGTGCTCGACAGGTGGCGATCAAAAACATTCAGTACTTC

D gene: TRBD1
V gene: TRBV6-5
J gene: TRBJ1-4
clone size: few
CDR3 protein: CASRRTGDYEKLFF
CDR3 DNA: TGTGCCAGCAGGAGGACAGGGGATTACGAAAAACTGTTTTTT

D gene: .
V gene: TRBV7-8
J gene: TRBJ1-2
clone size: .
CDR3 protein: CASSPGEAARGYTF
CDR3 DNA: TGTGCCAGCAGCCCCGGGGAGGCGGCGAGAGGCTACACCTTC

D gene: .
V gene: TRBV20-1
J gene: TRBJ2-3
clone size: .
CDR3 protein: CSARGREADTQYF
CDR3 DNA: TGCAGTGCTAGAGGCAGGGAGGCAGATACGCAGTATTTT

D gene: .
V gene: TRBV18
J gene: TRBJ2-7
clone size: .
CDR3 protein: CASSPPDRWAIEQYF
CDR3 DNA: TGTGCCAGCTCACCACCAGACAGGTGGGCGATCGAGCAGTACTTC

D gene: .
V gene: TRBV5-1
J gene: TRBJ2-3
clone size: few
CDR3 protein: CASSPEGLTDTQYF
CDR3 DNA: TGCGCCAGCAGCCCGGAGGGCCTTACAGATACGCAGTATTTT

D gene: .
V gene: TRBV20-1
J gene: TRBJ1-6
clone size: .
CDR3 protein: CSARTTTSYNSPLHF
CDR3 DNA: TGCAGTGCTAGGACCACTACCTCCTATAATTCACCCCTCCACTTT

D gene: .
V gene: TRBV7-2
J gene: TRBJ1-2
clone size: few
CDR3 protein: CASSRIYGYTF
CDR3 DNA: TGTGCCAGCAGCCGCATATATGGCTACACCTTC

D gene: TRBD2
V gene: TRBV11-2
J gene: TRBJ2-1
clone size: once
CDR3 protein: CASSLLAGQLHEQFF
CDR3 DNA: TGTGCCAGCAGCTTGCTAGCGGGGCAACTTCATGAGCAGTTCTTC

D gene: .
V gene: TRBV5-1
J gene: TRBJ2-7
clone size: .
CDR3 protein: CASTTDPLAYEQYF
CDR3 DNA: TGCGCCAGCACGACAGATCCACTTGCCTACGAGCAGTACTTC

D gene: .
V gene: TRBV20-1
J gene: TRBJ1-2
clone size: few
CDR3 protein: CSARDPDGGEYGYTF
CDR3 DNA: TGCAGTGCTAGGGATCCCGACGGGGGGGAGTATGGCTACACCTTC

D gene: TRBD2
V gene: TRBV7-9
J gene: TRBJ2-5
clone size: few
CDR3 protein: CASSLGRVGLAEAIQETQYF
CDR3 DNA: TGTGCCAGCAGCTTAGGTAGAGTGGGACTAGCCGAAGCCATCCAAGAGACCCAGTACTTC

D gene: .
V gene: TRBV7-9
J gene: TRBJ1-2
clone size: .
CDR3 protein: CASRRNEHGYTF
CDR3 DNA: TGTGCCAGCAGGCGCAATGAACATGGCTACACCTTC

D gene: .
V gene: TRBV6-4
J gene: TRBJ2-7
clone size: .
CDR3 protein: CASSANWEGGEDEQYF
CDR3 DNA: TGTGCCAGCAGTGCTAATTGGGAGGGGGGAGAGGATGAGCAGTACTTC

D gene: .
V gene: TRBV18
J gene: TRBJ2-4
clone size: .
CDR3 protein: CASSPGGVLAKNIQYF
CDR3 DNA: TGTGCCAGCTCACCAGGTGGAGTTTTAGCCAAAAACATTCAGTACTTC

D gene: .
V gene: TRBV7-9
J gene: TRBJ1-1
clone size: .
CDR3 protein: CASSQSTQNTEAFF
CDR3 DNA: TGTGCCAGCAGCCAATCGACACAGAACACTGAAGCTTTCTTT

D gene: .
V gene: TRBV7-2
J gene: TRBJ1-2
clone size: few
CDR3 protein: CASSLGPGAPGYTF
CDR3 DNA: TGTGCCAGCAGCTTAGGTCCGGGGGCGCCCGGCTACACCTTC

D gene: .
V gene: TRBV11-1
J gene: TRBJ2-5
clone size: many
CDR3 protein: CASSRPGQQETQYF
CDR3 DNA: TGTGCCAGCAGCCGACCCGGACAGCAAGAGACCCAGTACTTC

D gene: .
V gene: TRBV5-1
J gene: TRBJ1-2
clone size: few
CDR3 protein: CASSLAVLKGYTF
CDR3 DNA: TGCGCCAGCAGCTTGGCAGTATTGAAAGGCTACACCTTC

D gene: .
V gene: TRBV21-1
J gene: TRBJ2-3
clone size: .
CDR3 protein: CASSKLLRPGERGDTQYF
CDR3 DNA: TGTGCCAGCAGCAAACTACTACGACCAGGGGAAAGGGGGGATACGCAGTATTTT

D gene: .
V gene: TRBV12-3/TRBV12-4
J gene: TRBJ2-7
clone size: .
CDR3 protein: CASSPLSLYEQYF
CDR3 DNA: TGTGCCAGCAGTCCCCTATCCCTCTACGAGCAGTACTTC

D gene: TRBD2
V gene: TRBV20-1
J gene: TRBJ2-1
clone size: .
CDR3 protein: CSAAIAGGSSYNEQFF
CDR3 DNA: TGCAGTGCCGCTATAGCGGGGGGGAGCTCCTACAATGAGCAGTTCTTC